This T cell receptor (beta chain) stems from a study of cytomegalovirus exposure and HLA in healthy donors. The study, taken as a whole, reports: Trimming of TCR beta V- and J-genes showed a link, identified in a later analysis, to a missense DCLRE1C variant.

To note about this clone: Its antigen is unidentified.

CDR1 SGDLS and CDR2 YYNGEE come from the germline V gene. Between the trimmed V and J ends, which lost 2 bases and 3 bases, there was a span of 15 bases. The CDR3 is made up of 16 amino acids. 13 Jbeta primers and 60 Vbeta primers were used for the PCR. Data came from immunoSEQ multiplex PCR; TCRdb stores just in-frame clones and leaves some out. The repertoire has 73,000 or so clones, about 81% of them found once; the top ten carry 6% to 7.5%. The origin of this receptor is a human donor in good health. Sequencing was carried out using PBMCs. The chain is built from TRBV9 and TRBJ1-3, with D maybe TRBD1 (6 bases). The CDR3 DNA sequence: TGTGCCAGCAGCGTCACAACAGGGTACAGTGGAAACACCATATATTTT. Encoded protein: CASSVTTGYSGNTIYF. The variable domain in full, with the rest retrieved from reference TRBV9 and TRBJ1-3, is DSGVTQTPKHLITATGQRVTLRCSPRSGDLSVYWYQQSLDQGLQFLIQYYNGEERAKGNILERFSAQQFPDLHSELNLSSLELGDSALYFCASSVTTGYSGNTIYFGEGSWLTVV.